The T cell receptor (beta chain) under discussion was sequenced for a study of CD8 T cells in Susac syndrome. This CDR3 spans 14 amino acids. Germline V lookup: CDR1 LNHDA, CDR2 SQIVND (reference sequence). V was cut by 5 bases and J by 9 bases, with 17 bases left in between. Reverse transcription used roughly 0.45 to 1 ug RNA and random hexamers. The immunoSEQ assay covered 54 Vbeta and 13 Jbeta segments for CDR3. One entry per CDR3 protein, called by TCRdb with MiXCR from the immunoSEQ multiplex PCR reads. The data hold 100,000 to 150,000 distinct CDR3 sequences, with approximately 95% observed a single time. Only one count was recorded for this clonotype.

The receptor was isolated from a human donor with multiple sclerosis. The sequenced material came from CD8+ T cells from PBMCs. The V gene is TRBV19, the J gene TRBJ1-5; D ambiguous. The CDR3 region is CASSEVDGHWPQHF. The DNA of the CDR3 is TGTGCCAGTAGTGAGGTCGACGGGCATTGGCCCCAGCATTTT.